In this sample, the clone carrying this T cell receptor (beta chain) turned up many times. Its target is not known. Treatment was busulfan-fludarabine conditioning, a marrow graft, and cyclophosphamide on days +3 and +4. These data belong to a study of T cells after posttransplantation cyclophosphamide. Data came from immunoSEQ multiplex PCR; TCRdb stores just in-frame clones and leaves some out. This sample carries around 7,000 clones, none of them present only once. Germline V lookup: CDR1 SGHKS, CDR2 YYEKEE (reference sequence). CDR3 length equals 15 residues. V trimming: 6 bases; J trimming: 2 bases; junction bases outside the gene matches: 10. Points from the study as a whole: Recipient CMV seropositivity and CMV reactivation strongly tracked TRB clonality.

This receptor was obtained from a young adult male patient who received an allogeneic stem cell transplant from an unrelated donor, was CMV-positive, and had acute and chronic GVHD. Certain T cells may be donor cells from the graft. The specimen was PBMCs, collected after an allogeneic stem cell transplant with post-transplant cyclophosphamide. The chain carries TRBV5-5 and TRBJ2-7; 8 bases align to TRBD1. In DNA, the CDR3 is TGTGCCAGCACACCATCCGGGACAGGTGCCTACGAGCAGTACTTC. This translates into CASTPSGTGAYEQYF.